These T cell receptor beta chains were read from a single sample in a study of blood T cell repertoires in COVID-19. Here immunoSEQ multiplex PCR was the method, and the copy in TCRdb shows in-frame clones only, minus some. Of a few hundred thousand clones detected, approximately 90% appear once; the ten largest clones hold roughly 0.9%. Sequenced sample: PBMCs or T cells enriched from blood (not recorded which). The receptors were sampled from a woman aged 40 to 50 who had been exposed to COVID-19. The CDR3 runs from the conserved cysteine through the conserved F or W. The order of the fields is clone size, J gene, V gene, D gene, CDR3 DNA, CDR3 protein. A D gene is named only where the DNA matches it firmly. Where a row states a size, it is once, few, many or the class of an expanded clone; other rows omit it.

>-|TRBJ1-6|TRBV3-1/TRBV3-2|TRBD1
TGTGCCAGCAGCCTCAGGGGGCCGAGTAATTCACCCCTCCACTTT
CASSLRGPSNSPLHF
>-|TRBJ2-5|TRBV2|TRBD1
TGTGCCAGACAGAGGGGGCGCGGAGAGACCCAGTACTTC
CARQRGRGETQYF
>-|TRBJ1-4|TRBV5-1|-
TGCGCCAGCAGCTTGGTTCCGGGATCTAATGAAAAACTGTTTTTT
CASSLVPGSNEKLFF
>once|TRBJ2-1|TRBV14|-
TGTGCCAGCAGCCAGGGACTTGTTACCCGGGGCTCCTACAATGAGCAGTTCTTC
CASSQGLVTRGSYNEQFF
>-|TRBJ1-2|TRBV6-2/TRBV6-3|-
TGTGCCAGCAGCAAGACAGCCAACGGGGGTGGCTACACCTTC
CASSKTANGGGYTF
>-|TRBJ1-2|TRBV14|TRBD1
TGTGCCAGCAGCCGACAGGGAAATGGCTACACCTTC
CASSRQGNGYTF
>-|TRBJ1-3|TRBV5-1|TRBD1
TGCGCCAGCAGCTTGGCAGGGGGTTCTGGAAACACCATATATTTT
CASSLAGGSGNTIYF
>-|TRBJ2-1|TRBV14|TRBD2
TGTGCCAGCAGCCAAGGACTAGCGGGAGTGGTTGAGCAGTTCTTC
CASSQGLAGVVEQFF
>-|TRBJ1-5|TRBV15|-
TGTGCCACCAGCAGAGATTGGGAGGCTAGCAATCAGCCCCAGCATTTT
CATSRDWEASNQPQHF
>-|TRBJ2-7|TRBV5-1|-
TGCGCCAGCAGCCCCCTGGACCACCGGGGCGAGCAGTACTTC
CASSPLDHRGEQYF
>-|TRBJ2-1|TRBV7-6|-
TGTGCCAGCAGCCAGCCACGAAACCTGGGCGGGGCATACAATGAGCAGTTCTTC
CASSQPRNLGGAYNEQFF
>-|TRBJ2-1|TRBV19|-
TGTGCCAGTAGTGGGAGGGGGAGGCACAATGAGCAGTTCTTC
CASSGRGRHNEQFF
>-|TRBJ1-1|TRBV19|-
TGTGCCAGTAAGGGGGAGGGAGCTTTCTTT
CASKGEGAFF
>once|TRBJ2-7|TRBV5-1|TRBD2
TGCGCCAGCAGCTTGAGTAGCGGGAGCACCTACGAGCAGTACTTC
CASSLSSGSTYEQYF
>-|TRBJ2-4|TRBV2|-
TGTGCCAGCAGTGTGGAAGGAGCCGTCAATCAGTACTTC
CASSVEGAVNQYF
>-|TRBJ2-6|TRBV19|-
TGTGCCAGTAGTTCGGGCAGGGTTTCTGGGGCCAACGTCCTGACTTTC
CASSSGRVSGANVLTF
>-|TRBJ2-2|TRBV11-1|-
TGTGCCAGCAATCGCACAACCGGGGAGCTGTTTTTT
CASNRTTGELFF
>-|TRBJ1-2|TRBV24-1|TRBD1
TGTGCCACCAGTGATACGGGACAGGGGTATGGCTACACCTTC
CATSDTGQGYGYTF
>-|TRBJ2-3|TRBV12-5|-
TGTGCTAGTGGTCAAGCGGGCGCCAGCACAGATACGCAGTATTTT
CASGQAGASTDTQYF
>once|TRBJ1-2|TRBV30|-
TGTGCCTGGAGTGTTGAGTCTAGGGGCGGCTACACCTTC
CAWSVESRGGYTF
>-|TRBJ2-2|TRBV24-1|TRBD1
TGTGCCACCAGTGATTCGGACAGGGGGCGCACCACCGGGGAGCTGTTTTTT
CATSDSDRGRTTGELFF
>-|TRBJ2-1|TRBV18|TRBD1
TGTGCCAGCTCACCAAAGACAGGGATTACCTACAATGAGCAGTTCTTC
CASSPKTGITYNEQFF
>-|TRBJ2-7|TRBV4-2|TRBD1
TGTGCCAGCAGCCAAGAGACAGGGATCTCCTACGAGCAGTACTTC
CASSQETGISYEQYF
>-|TRBJ1-2|TRBV18|TRBD1
TGTGCCAGCTCTCAGGGACAGGGGCATGGCTACACCTTC
CASSQGQGHGYTF
>-|TRBJ1-3|TRBV5-1|-
TGCGCCAGCACAGGCTCCTCTGGAAACACCATATATTTT
CASTGSSGNTIYF
>-|TRBJ2-3|TRBV7-8|-
TGTGCCAGCAGCTTAGGTTCGGCCAGGGGAGATACGCAGTATTTT
CASSLGSARGDTQYF
>-|TRBJ1-4|TRBV28|TRBD1
TGTGCCAGCAGGGACAGGGGAAAACGAACTAATGAAAAACTGTTTTTT
CASRDRGKRTNEKLFF
>-|TRBJ2-2|TRBV12-5|TRBD2
TGTGCTAGTGGTGAGGAGGGTCTAGCGGGCTACACCGGGGAGCTGTTTTTT
CASGEEGLAGYTGELFF
>once|TRBJ1-4|TRBV19|TRBD1
TGTGCCAGTAGTCCGGACAGGGGGAATGAAAAACTGTTTTTT
CASSPDRGNEKLFF
>-|TRBJ1-2|TRBV2|-
TGTGCCAGCAGGAGGACAGCCACTAACTATGGCTACACCTTC
CASRRTATNYGYTF
>-|TRBJ2-7|TRBV5-6|TRBD1
TGTGCCAGCAGCATGACAGGGGATAACGAGCAGTACTTC
CASSMTGDNEQYF
>-|TRBJ1-1|TRBV2|-
TGTGCCAGCAGCATACAGGGTGGGAGCACTGAAGCTTTCTTT
CASSIQGGSTEAFF
>-|TRBJ1-2|TRBV9|-
TGTGCCAGCAGCGTAGAAGGCGGGGGTTTGGGCTATGGCTACACCTTC
CASSVEGGGLGYGYTF